The present TCR beta chain was sequenced within a study of shared clonotypes between healthy human individuals. Libraries were prepared by immunoSEQ multiplex PCR; TCRdb keeps only in-frame clonotypes and omits some of them. The data contain about 1.1 million clones, 60% to 85% of them singletons. Study-wide findings and caveats: Specimens sampled were limited to blood, with tissue repertoires likely differing. Richness estimates generally favored naive over memory subsets.

With regard to this clone: Its specificity is unknown.

Trimming left V 6 bases short and J 4 bases short, with 25 bases between. This CDR3 is built from 18 residues. Per germline, CDR1 SNHLY and CDR2 FYNNEI. What was sequenced was memory CD4+ T cells from PBMCs. The subset: CD45RA-negative fraction. This sequence was found in a young man in good health. Some clones in this sample may be carry-over from other donors' samples. The rearrangement links TRBV2 to TRBJ1-5; TRBD1 is a possible D gene (6 bases). The CDR3 is CASSAEGGRAFENQPQHF. CDR3 sequence (DNA): TGTGCCAGCAGCGCCGAGGGGGGAAGGGCTTTTGAAAATCAGCCCCAGCATTTT.